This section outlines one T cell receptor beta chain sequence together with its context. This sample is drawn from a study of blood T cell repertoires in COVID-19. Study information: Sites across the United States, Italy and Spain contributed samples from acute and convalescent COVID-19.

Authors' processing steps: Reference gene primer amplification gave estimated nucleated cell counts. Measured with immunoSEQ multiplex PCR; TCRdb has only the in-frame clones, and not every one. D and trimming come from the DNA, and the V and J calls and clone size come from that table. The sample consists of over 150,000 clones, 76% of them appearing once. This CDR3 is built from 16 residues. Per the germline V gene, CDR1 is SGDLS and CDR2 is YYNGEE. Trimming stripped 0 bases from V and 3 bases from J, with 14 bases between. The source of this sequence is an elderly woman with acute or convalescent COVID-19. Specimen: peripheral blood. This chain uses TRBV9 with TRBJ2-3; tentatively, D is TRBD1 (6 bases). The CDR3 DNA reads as TGTGCCAGCAGCGTAGGCGCCCAGGGGCGGACAGATACGCAGTATTTT. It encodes CASSVGAQGRTDTQYF.